A selection of T cell receptor beta chains follows, all from one sample in a study of beta chain features in type 1 diabetes. Libraries were prepared by immunoSEQ multiplex PCR; TCRdb keeps only in-frame clonotypes and omits some of them. The table has 680,000 or so clones, 15% seen once; the top ten hold about 0.087%. Sequencing was carried out using naive CD4+ T cells from blood. These receptor sequences come from a man between 18 and 29 years old in good health. The CDR3 runs from the conserved cysteine through the conserved F or W. A D gene is named only where the DNA matches it firmly. Clone size is shown for a subset of rows, as once, few, many or a class of expanded clone.

>TRBV6-6|NA|TRBD1|TRBJ2-1
CASRSTGGNEQFF
TGTGCCAGCAGGAGTACAGGGGGCAATGAGCAGTTCTTC
>TRBV4-2|NA|NA|TRBJ1-1
CASSQDGHMNTEAFF
TGTGCCAGCAGCCAGGACGGACATATGAACACTGAAGCTTTCTTT
>TRBV6-1|few|NA|TRBJ1-1
CASSGGRPLVAEAFF
TGTGCCAGCAGTGGCGGACGGCCCCTAGTTGCTGAAGCTTTCTTT
>TRBV5-1|NA|TRBD2|TRBJ2-7
CASSLLGLAGAHEQYF
TGCGCCAGCAGCCTACTGGGACTAGCGGGAGCCCACGAGCAGTACTTC
>TRBV7-2|NA|TRBD1|TRBJ1-2
CASSDRATGGYTF
TGTGCCAGTTCCGACAGGGCTACGGGTGGCTACACCTTC
>TRBV10-3|NA|NA|TRBJ1-1
CVGTRGAMNTEAFF
TGTGTAGGGACCCGGGGGGCGATGAACACTGAAGCTTTCTTT
>TRBV6-5|NA|NA|TRBJ1-2
CASSYLWGSNHGYTF
TGTGCCAGCAGTTACTTATGGGGCAGCAACCATGGCTACACCTTC
>TRBV25-1|few|NA|TRBJ2-7
CASGERPYEQYF
TGTGCCAGCGGGGAACGACCATACGAGCAGTACTTC
>TRBV5-1|NA|NA|TRBJ2-2
CASSLQTANTGELFF
TGCGCCAGCAGCTTGCAGACGGCGAACACCGGGGAGCTGTTTTTT
>TRBV13|few|NA|TRBJ2-7
CASSLGLGREQYF
TGTGCCAGCAGCTTAGGCCTGGGTCGCGAGCAGTACTTC